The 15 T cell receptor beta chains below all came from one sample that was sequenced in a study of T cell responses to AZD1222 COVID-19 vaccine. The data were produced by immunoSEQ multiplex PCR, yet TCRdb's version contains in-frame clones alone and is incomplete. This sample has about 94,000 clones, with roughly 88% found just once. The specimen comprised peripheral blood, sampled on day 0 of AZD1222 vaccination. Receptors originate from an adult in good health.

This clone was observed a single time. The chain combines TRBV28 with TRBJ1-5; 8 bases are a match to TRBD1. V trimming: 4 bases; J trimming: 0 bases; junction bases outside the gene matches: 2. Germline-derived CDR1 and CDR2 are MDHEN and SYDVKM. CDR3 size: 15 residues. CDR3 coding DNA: TGTGCCAGCAGTTGGGGACAGGCTAGCAATCAGCCCCAGCATTTT. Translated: CASSWGQASNQPQHF. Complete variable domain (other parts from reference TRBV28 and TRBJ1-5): DVKVTQSSRYLVKRTGEKVFLECVQDMDHENMFWYRQDPGLGLRLIYFSYDVKMKEKGDIPEGYSVSREKKERFSLILESASTNQTSMYLCASSWGQASNQPQHFGDGTRLSIL.

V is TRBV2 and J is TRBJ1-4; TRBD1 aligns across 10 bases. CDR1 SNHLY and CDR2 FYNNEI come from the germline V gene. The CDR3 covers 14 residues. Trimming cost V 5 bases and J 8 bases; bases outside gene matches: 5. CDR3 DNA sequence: TGTGCCAGCAGTCGTGACAGGGGGCACGAAAAACTGTTTTTT. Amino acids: CASSRDRGHEKLFF.

CDR3 region: CASSFEGVSPLHF. CDR3 DNA sequence: TGTGCCAGCAGCTTCGAAGGGGTTTCACCCCTCCACTTT. This chain uses TRBV7-9 with TRBJ1-6; D possibly corresponds to TRBD1 (5 bases). V lost 3 bases to trimming and J lost 9 bases, with 9 bases between them. The CDR3 extends over 13 amino acids. Germline CDR1 and CDR2: SEHNR and FQNEAQ (reference sequence).

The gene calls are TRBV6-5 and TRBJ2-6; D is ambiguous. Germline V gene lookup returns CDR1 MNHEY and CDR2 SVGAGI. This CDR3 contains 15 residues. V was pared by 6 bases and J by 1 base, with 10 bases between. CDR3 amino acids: CASSLEHSGANVLTF. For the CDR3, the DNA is TGTGCCAGCAGCCTGGAGCATTCTGGGGCCAACGTCCTGACTTTC.

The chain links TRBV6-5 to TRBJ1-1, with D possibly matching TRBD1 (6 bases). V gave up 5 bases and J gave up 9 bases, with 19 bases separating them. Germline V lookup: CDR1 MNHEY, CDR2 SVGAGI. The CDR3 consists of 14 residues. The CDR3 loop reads CASSHGTPGLQAFF. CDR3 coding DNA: TGTGCCAGCAGTCACGGGACACCCGGGCTTCAAGCTTTCTTT.

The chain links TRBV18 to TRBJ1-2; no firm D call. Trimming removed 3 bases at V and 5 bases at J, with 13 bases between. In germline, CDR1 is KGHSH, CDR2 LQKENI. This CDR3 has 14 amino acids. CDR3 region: CASSPSQERYGYTF. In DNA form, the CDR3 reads TGTGCCAGCTCACCCAGCCAGGAGCGGTATGGCTACACCTTC.

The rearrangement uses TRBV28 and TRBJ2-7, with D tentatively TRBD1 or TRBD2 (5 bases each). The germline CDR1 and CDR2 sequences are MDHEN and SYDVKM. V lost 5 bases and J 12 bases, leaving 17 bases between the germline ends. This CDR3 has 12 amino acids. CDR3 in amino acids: CASSLQRGASYF. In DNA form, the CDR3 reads TGTGCCAGCAGTCTTCAGAGAGGGGCGTCGTACTTC.

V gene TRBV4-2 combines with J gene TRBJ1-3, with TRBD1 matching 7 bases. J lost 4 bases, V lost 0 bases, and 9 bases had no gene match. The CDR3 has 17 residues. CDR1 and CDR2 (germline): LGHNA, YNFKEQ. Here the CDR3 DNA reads TGTGCCAGCAGCCAAGATTTTAGCGGGACAGTAGGAAACACCATATATTTT. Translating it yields CASSQDFSGTVGNTIYF.

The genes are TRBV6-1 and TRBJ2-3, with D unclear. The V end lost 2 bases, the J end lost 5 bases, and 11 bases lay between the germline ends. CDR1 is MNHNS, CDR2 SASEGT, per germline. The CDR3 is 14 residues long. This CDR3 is CASSEIWRGDTQYF. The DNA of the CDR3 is TGTGCCAGCAGTGAAATCTGGCGTGGAGATACGCAGTATTTT.

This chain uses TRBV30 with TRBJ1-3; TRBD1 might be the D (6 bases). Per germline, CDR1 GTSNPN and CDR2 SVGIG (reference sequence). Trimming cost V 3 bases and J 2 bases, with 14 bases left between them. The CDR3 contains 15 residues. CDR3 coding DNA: TGTGCCTGGAGCGGGGGGCTGGGGCCTGGAAACACCATATATTTT. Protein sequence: CAWSGGLGPGNTIYF.

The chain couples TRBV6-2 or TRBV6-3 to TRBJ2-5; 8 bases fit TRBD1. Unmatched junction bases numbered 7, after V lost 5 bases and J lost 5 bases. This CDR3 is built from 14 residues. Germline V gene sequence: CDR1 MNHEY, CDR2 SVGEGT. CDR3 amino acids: CASSRTGNGETQYF. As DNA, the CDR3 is TGTGCCAGCAGTCGGACAGGGAACGGGGAGACCCAGTACTTC.

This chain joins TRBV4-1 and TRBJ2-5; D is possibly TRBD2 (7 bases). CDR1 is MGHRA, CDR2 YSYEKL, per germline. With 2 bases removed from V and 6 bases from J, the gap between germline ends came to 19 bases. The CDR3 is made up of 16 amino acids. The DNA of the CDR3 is TGCGCCAGCAGCCAACTAACGGGGGGCGGATTAAAGACCCAGTACTTC. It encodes CASSQLTGGGLKTQYF.

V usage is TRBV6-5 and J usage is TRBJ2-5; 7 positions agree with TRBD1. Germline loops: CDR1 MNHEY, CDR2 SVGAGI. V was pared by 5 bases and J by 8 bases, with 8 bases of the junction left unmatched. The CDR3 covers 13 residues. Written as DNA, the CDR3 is TGTGCCAGCAGTATAGAGGGGGCCGGAACCCAGTACTTC. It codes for CASSIEGAGTQYF.

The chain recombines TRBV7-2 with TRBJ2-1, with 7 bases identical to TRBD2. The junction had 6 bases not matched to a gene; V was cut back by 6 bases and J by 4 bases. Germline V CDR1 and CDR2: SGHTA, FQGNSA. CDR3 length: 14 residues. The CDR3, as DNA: TGTGCCAGCAGTCCGAGCGGGGAGTACAATGAGCAGTTCTTC. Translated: CASSPSGEYNEQFF.

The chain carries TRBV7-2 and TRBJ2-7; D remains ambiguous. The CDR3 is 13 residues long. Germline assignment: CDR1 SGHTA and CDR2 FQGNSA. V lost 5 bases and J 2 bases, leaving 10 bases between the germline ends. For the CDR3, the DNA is TGTGCCAGCAGCCTTGGGTTCACCTACGAGCAGTACTTC. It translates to CASSLGFTYEQYF.